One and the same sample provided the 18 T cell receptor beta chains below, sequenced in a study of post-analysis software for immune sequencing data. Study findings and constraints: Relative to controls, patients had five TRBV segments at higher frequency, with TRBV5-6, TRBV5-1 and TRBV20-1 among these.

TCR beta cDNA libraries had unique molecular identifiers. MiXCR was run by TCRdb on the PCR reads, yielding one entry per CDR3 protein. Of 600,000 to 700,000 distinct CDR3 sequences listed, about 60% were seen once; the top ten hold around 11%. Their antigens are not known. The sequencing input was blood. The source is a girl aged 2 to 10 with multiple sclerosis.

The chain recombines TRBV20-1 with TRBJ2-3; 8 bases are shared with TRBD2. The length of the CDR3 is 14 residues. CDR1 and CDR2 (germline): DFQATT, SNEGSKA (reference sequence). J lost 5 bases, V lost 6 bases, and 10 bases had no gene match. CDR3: CSADRGGRGDTQYF. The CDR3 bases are TGCAGTGCAGACCGGGGGGGCCGAGGAGATACGCAGTATTTT.

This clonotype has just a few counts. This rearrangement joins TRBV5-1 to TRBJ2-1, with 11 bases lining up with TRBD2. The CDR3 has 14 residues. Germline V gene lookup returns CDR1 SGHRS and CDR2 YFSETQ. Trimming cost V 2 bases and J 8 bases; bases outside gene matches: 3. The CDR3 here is CASSFGSGGDEQFF. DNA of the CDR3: TGCGCCAGCAGCTTCGGTAGCGGGGGGGATGAGCAGTTCTTC.

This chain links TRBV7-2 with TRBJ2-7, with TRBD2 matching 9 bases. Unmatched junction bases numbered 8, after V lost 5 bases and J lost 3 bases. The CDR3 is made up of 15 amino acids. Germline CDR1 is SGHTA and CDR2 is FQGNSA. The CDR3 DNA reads TGTGCCAGCAGCCGTAGCGGGAGTAAAAACTACGAGCAGTACTTC. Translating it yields CASSRSGSKNYEQYF.

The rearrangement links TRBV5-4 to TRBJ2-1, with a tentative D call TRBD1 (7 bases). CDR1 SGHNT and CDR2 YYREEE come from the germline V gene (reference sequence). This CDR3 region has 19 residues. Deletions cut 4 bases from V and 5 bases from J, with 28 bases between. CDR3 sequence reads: CASSPEGDRRPRMNNEQFF. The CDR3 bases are TGTGCCAGCAGCCCGGAGGGGGACAGAAGGCCCCGGATGAACAATGAGCAGTTCTTC.

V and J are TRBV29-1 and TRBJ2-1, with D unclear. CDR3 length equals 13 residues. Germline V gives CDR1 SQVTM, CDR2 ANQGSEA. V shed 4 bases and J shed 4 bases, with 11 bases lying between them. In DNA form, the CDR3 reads TGCAGCGTTGGAGCCACCAGATACAATGAGCAGTTCTTC. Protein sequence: CSVGATRYNEQFF.

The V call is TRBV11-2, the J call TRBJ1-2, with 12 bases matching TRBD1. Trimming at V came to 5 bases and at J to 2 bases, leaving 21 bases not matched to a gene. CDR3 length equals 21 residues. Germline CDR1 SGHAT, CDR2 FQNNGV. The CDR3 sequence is CASSPGLIRGQGAFTNYGYTF. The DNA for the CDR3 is TGTGCCAGCAGCCCGGGGCTGATAAGGGGACAGGGGGCCTTTACCAACTATGGCTACACCTTC. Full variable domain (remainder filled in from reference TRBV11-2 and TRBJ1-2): EAGVAQSPRYKIIEKRQSVAFWCNPISGHATLYWYQQILGQGPKLLIQFQNNGVVDDSQLPKDRFSAERLKGVDSTLKIQPAKLEDSAVYLCASSPGLIRGQGAFTNYGYTFGSGTRLTVV.

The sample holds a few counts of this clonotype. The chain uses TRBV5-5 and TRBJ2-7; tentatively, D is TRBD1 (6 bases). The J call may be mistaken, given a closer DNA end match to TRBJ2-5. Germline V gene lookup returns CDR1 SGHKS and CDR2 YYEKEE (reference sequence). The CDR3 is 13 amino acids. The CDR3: CASSFAQGETQYF. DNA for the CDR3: TGTGCCAGCAGCTTCGCACAGGGAGAGACCCAGTACTTC.

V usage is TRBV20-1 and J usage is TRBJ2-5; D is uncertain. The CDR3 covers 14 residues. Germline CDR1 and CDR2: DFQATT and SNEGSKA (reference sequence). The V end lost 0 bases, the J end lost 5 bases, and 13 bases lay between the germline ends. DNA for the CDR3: TGCAGTGCTAGAGATGATCGAGCAGAGGAGACCCAGTACTTC. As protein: CSARDDRAEETQYF.

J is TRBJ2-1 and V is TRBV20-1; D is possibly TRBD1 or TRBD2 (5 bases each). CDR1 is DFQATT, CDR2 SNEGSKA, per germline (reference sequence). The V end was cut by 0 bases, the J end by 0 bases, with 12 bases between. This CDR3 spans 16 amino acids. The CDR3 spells CSARDMRGSSYNEQFF. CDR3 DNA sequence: TGCAGTGCTAGAGATATGAGGGGAAGCTCCTACAATGAGCAGTTCTTC.

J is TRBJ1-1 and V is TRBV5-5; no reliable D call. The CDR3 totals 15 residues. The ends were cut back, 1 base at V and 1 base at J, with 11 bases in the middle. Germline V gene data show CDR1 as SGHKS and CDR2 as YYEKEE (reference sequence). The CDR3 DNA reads TGTGCCAGCAGCTTGCCCCCCTTACCGAACACTGAAGCTTTCTTT. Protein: CASSLPPLPNTEAFF.

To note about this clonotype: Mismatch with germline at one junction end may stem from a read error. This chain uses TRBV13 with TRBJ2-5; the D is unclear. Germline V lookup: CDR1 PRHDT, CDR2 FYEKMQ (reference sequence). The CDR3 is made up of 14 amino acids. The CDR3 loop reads CASSLGRMRETQYF. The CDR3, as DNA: TGTGCCAGCAGCCTAGGACGGATGAGAGAGACCCAGTACTTC.

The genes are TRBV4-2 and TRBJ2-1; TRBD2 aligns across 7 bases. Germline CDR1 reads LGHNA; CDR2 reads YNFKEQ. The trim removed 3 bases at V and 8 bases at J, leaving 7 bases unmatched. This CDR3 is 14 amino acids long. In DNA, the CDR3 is TGTGCCAGCAGCCAGGAGCGGGGCGGAGATGAGCAGTTCTTC. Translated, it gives CASSQERGGDEQFF.

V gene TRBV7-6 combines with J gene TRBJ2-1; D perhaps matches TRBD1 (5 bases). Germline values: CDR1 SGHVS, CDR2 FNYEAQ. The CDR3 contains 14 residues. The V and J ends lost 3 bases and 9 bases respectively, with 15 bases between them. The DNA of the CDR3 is TGTGCCAGCAGCTTGATCAGGGAAGCTCCTGAGCAGTTCTTC. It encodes CASSLIREAPEQFF.

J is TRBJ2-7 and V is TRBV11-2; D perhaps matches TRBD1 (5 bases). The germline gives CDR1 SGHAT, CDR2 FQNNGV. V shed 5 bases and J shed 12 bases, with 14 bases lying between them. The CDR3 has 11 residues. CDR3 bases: TGTGCCAGCAGCCCCGTTGTACAGGCGTACTTC. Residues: CASSPVVQAYF.

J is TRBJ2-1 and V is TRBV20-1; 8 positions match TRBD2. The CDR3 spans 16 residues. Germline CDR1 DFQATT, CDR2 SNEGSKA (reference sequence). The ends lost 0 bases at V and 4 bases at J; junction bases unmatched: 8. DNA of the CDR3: TGCAGTGCTAGAGATCGGAAACTAGCGGCGTACAATGAGCAGTTCTTC. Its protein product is CSARDRKLAAYNEQFF.

The CDR3 region has the DNA TGTGCCAGCAGCTGGCCTTCTAGCGGGTCTCGCAATGAGCAGTTCTTC. This encodes CASSWPSSGSRNEQFF. The V call is TRBV13, the J call TRBJ2-1; 8 bases are shared with TRBD2. In germline, CDR1 is PRHDT, CDR2 FYEKMQ (reference sequence). This CDR3 is built from 16 residues. V lost 4 bases, J lost 6 bases, and 11 bases stayed unmatched.

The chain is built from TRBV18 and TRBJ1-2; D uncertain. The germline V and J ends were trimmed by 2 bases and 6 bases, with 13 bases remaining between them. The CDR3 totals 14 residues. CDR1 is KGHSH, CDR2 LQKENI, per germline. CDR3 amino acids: CASSPVSREDGYTF. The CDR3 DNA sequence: TGTGCCAGCTCACCAGTTTCCAGAGAAGATGGCTACACCTTC.

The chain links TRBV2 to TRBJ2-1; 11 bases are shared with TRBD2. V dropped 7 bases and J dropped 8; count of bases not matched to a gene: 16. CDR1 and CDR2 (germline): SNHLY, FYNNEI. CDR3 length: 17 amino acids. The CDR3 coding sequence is TGTGCCAGCACCCTACTTCCGGGACTAGCGGCTCCCCATGAGCAGTTCTTC. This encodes CASTLLPGLAAPHEQFF.